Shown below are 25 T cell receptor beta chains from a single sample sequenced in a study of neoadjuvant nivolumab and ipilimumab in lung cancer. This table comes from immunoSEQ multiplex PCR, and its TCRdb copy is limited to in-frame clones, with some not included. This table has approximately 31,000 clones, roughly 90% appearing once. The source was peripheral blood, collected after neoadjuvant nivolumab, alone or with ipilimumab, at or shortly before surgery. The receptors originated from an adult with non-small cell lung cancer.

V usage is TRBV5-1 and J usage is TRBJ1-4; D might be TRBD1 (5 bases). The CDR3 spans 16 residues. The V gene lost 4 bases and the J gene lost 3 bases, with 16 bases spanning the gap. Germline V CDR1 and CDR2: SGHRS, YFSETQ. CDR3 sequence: CASSGGAGMSNEKLFF. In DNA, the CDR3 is TGCGCCAGCAGCGGCGGGGCAGGGATGTCTAATGAAAAACTGTTTTTT.

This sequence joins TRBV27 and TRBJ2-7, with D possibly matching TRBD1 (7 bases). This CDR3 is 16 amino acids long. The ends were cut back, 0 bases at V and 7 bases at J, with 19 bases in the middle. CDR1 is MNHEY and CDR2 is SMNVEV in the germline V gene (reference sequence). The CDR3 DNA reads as TGTGCCAGCAGTTTATCGCGACCAGGGGGGATATTTGAGCAGTACTTC. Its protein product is CASSLSRPGGIFEQYF.

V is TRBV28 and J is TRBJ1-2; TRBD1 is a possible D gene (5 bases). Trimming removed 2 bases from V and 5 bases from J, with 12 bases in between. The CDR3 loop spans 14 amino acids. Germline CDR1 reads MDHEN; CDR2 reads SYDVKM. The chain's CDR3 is CASSLRGSGYGYTF. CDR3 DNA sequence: TGTGCCAGCAGTTTACGGGGGTCTGGGTATGGCTACACCTTC.

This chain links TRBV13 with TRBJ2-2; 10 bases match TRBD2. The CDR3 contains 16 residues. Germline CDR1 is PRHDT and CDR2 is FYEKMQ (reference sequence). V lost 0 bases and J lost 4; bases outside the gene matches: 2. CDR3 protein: CASSLGAGGSTGELFF. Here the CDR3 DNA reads TGTGCCAGCAGCTTAGGAGCGGGAGGGTCCACCGGGGAGCTGTTTTTT.

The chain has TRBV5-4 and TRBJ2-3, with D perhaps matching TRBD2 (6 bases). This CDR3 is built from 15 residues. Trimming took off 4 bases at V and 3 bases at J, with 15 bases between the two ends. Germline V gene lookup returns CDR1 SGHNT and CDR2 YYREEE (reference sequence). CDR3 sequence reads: CASSPPRAGTDTQYF. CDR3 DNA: TGTGCCAGCAGCCCTCCACGCGCGGGGACAGATACGCAGTATTTT.

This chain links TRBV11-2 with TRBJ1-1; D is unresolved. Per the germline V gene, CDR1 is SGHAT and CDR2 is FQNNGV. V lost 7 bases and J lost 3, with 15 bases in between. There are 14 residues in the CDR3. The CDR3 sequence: CASTPFYGDTEAFF. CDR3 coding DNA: TGTGCCAGCACCCCTTTCTACGGGGACACTGAAGCTTTCTTT.

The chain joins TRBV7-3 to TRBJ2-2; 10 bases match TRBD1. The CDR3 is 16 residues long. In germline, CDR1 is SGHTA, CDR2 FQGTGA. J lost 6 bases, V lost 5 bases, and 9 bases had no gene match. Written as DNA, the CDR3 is TGTGCCAGCAGCCCGATCGGGACAGGGGCACCCGGGGAGCTGTTTTTT. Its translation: CASSPIGTGAPGELFF.

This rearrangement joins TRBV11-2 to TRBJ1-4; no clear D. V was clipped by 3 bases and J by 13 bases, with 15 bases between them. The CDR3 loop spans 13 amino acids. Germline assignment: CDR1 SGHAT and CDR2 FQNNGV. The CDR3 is CASSFRYTGGLFF. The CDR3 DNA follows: TGTGCCAGCAGCTTCAGGTATACCGGTGGACTGTTTTTT. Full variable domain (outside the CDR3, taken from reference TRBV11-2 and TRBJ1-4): EAGVAQSPRYKIIEKRQSVAFWCNPISGHATLYWYQQILGQGPKLLIQFQNNGVVDDSQLPKDRFSAERLKGVDSTLKIQPAKLEDSAVYLCASSFRYTGGLFFGSGTQLSVL.

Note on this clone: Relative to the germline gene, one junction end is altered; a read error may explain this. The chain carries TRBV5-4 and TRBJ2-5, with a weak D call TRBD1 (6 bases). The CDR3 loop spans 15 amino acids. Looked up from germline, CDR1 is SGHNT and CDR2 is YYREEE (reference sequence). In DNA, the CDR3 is TGTGCCAGCAGTTTGGGGGCAAAGTCTGAAGAGACCCAGTACTTC. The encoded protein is CASSLGAKSEETQYF.

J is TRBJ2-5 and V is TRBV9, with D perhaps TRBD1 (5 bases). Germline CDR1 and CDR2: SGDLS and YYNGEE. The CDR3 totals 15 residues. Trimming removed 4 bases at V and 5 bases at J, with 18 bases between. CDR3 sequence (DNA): TGTGCCAGCAGCCCAAGGACAAACCCCTCGGAGACCCAGTACTTC. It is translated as CASSPRTNPSETQYF.

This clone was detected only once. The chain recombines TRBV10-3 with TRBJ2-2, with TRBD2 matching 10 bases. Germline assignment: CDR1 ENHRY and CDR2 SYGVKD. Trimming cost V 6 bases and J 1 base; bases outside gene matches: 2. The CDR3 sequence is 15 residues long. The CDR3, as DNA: TGTGCCATCAGGGTAGCGGGAGGGAACACCGGGGAGCTGTTTTTT. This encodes CAIRVAGGNTGELFF.

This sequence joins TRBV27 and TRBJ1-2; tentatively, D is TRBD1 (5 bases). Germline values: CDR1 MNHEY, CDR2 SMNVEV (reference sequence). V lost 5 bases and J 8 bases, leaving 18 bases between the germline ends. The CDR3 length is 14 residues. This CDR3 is CASSPRTPGGGYTF. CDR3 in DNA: TGTGCCAGCAGTCCCCGGACACCAGGTGGAGGCTACACCTTC.

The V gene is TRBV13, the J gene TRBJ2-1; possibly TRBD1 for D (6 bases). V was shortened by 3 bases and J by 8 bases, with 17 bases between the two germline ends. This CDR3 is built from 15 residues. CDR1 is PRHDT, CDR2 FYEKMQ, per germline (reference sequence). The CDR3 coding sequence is TGTGCCAGCAGCTTGGGGGCCCACCTAGGTGATGAGCAGTTCTTC. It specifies CASSLGAHLGDEQFF.

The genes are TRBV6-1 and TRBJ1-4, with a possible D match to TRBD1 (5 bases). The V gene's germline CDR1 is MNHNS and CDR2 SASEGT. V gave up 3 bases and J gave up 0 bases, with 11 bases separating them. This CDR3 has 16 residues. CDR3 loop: CASSELTGATNEKLFF. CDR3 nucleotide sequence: TGTGCCAGCAGTGAGCTAACGGGGGCAACTAATGAAAAACTGTTTTTT.

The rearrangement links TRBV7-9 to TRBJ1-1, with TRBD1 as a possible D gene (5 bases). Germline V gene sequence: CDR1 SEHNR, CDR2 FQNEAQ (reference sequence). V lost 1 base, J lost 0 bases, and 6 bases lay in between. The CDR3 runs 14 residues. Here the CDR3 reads CASSLGQLNTEAFF. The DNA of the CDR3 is TGTGCCAGCAGCTTAGGACAGCTGAACACTGAAGCTTTCTTT.

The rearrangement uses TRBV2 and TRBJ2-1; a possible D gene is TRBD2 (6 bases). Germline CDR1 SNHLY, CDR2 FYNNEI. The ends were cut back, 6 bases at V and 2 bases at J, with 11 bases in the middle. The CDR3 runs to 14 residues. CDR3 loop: CASRRRAAYNEQFF. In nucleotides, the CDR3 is TGTGCCAGCAGGCGGAGGGCCGCCTACAATGAGCAGTTCTTC.

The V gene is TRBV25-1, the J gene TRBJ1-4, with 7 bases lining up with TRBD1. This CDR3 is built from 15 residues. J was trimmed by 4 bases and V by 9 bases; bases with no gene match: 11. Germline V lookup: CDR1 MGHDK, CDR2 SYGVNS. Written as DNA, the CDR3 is TGTGCCAGTACAACGGGACAGCCGTTTAATGAAAAACTGTTTTTT. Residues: CASTTGQPFNEKLFF.

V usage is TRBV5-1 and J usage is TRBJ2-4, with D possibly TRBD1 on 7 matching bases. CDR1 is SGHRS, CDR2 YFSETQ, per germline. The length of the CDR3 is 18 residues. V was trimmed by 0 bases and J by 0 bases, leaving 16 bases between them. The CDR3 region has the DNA TGCGCCAGCAGCTTGGAGCAGGGGGGTCTACTAGCCAAAAACATTCAGTACTTC. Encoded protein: CASSLEQGGLLAKNIQYF.

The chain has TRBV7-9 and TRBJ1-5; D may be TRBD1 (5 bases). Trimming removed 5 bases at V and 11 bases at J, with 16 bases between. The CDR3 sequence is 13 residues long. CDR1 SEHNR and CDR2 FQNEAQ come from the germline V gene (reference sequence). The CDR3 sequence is CASSPESGTSQHF. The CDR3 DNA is TGTGCCAGCAGCCCCGAATCTGGGACCTCCCAGCATTTT.

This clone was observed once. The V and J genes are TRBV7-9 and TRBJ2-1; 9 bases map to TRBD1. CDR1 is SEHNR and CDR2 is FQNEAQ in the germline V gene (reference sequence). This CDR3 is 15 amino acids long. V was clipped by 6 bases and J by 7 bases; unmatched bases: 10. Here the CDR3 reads CASRPRDRERNEQFF. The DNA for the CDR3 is TGTGCCAGCAGACCTCGGGACAGGGAAAGGAATGAGCAGTTCTTC. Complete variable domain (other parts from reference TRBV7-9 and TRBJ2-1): DTGVSQNPRHKITKRGQNVTFRCDPISEHNRLYWYRQTLGQGPEFLTYFQNEAQLEKSRLLSDRFSAERPKGSFSTLEIQRTEQGDSAMYLCASRPRDRERNEQFFGPGTRLTVL.

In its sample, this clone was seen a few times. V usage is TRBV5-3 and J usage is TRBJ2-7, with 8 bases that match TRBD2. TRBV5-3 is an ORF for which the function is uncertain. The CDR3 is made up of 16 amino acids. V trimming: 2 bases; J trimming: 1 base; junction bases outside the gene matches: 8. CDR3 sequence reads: CARSFSREGPSYEQYF. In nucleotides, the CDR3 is TGTGCCAGAAGCTTCTCCCGGGAGGGCCCTTCCTACGAGCAGTACTTC.

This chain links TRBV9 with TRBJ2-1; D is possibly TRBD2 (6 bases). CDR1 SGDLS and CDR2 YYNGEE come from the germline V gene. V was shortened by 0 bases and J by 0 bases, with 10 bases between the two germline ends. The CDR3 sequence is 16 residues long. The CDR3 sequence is CASSVEALASYNEQFF. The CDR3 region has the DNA TGTGCCAGCAGCGTAGAGGCACTAGCCTCCTACAATGAGCAGTTCTTC.

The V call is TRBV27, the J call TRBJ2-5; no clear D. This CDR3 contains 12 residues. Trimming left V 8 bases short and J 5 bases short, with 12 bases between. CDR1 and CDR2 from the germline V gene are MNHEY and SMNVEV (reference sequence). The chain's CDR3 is CASGVSEETQYF. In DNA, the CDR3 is TGTGCCAGCGGTGTAAGTGAGGAGACCCAGTACTTC.

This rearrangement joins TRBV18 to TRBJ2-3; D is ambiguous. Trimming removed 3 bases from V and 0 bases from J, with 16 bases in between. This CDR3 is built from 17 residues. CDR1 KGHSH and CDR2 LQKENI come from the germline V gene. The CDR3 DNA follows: TGTGCCAGCTCACCGGTAGGAGCAGTGATGAGCACAGATACGCAGTATTTT. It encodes CASSPVGAVMSTDTQYF.

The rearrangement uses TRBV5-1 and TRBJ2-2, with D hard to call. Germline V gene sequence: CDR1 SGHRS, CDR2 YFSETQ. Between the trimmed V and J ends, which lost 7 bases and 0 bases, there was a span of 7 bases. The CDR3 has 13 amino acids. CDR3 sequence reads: CASGATNTGELFF. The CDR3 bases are TGCGCCAGCGGAGCGACGAACACCGGGGAGCTGTTTTTT.